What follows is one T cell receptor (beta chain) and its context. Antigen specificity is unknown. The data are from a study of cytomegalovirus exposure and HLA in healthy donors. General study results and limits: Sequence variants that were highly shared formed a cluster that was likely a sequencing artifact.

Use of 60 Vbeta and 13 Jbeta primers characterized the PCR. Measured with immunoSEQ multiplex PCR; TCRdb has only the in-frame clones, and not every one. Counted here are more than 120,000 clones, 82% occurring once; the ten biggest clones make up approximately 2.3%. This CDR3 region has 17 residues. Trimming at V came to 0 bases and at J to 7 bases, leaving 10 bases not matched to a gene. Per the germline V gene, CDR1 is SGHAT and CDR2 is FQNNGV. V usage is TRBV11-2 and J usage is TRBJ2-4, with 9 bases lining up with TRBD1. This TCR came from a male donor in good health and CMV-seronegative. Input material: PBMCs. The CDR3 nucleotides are TGTGCCAGCAGCTTAGATCGGAGACAGGGGGGCGAGAACATTCAGTACTTC. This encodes CASSLDRRQGGENIQYF.